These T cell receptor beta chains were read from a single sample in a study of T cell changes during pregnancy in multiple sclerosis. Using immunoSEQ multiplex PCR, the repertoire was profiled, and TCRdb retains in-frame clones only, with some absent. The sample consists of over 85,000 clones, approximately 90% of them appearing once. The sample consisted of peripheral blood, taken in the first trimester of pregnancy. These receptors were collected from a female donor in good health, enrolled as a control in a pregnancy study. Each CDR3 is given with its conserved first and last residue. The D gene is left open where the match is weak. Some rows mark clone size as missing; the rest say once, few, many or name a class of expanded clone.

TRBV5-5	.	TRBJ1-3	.	CASSSRQGIGNTIYF	TGTGCCAGCAGCTCCCGCCAGGGGATAGGAAACACCATATATTTT
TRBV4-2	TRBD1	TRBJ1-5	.	CASSPRTGDNQPQHF	TGTGCCAGCAGCCCTCGGACAGGAGATAATCAGCCCCAGCATTTT
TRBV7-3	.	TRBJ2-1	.	CASSSKPGTFDNEQFF	TGTGCCAGCAGCTCTAAGCCAGGTACGTTCGACAATGAGCAGTTCTTC
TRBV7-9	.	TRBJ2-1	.	CASRAGARVFEQFF	TGTGCCAGCAGGGCGGGGGCCCGGGTCTTTGAGCAGTTCTTC
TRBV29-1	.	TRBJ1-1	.	CSVRREGANTEAFF	TGCAGCGTTCGGAGGGAAGGAGCGAACACTGAAGCTTTCTTT
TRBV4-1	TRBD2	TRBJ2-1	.	CASSQESRASSGGADEQFF	TGCGCCAGCAGCCAAGAGTCCCGGGCCTCAAGCGGGGGGGCTGATGAGCAGTTCTTC
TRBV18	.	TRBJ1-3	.	CASSPDSVGGNTIYF	TGTGCCAGCTCACCAGACAGCGTAGGTGGAAACACCATATATTTT
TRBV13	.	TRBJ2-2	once	CASSLGYGAMAGELFF	TGTGCCAGCAGCTTAGGATATGGGGCTATGGCCGGGGAGCTGTTTTTT
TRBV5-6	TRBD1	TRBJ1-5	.	CASSWAGQGYQPQHF	TGTGCCAGCAGCTGGGCGGGACAGGGATATCAGCCCCAGCATTTT
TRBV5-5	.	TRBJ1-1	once	CASSRRTDVNTEAFF	TGTGCCAGCAGCCGACGGACAGATGTGAACACTGAAGCTTTCTTT
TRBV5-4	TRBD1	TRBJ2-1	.	CASSLGDRNEQFF	TGTGCCAGCAGCTTGGGGGACAGAAATGAGCAGTTCTTC
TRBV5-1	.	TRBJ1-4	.	CASSLARGQREKLFF	TGCGCCAGCAGCTTGGCCCGCGGGCAAAGGGAAAAACTGTTTTTT
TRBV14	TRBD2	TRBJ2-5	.	CASSQPGLAEGETQYF	TGTGCCAGCAGCCAACCGGGACTAGCTGAGGGAGAGACCCAGTACTTC
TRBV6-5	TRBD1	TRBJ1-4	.	CASSPGQYNEKLFF	TGTGCCAGCAGTCCGGGACAGTACAATGAAAAACTGTTTTTT
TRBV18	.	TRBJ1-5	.	CASSSLGQDQPQHF	TGTGCCAGCTCATCGTTGGGGCAGGATCAGCCCCAGCATTTT
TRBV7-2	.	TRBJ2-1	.	CASSLLYNEQFF	TGTGCCAGCAGCTTATTATATAATGAGCAGTTCTTC